These 20 T cell receptor beta chains were all obtained from the same sample, sequenced in a study of T-cell reconstitution after alpha-beta-depleted transplantation in children. During its preparation, the TCRbeta library received unique molecular identifiers. TCRdb redid the calling of the PCR reads with MiXCR, one entry per CDR3 protein. Here the sample spans roughly 110,000 distinct CDR3 sequences, approximately 10% being singletons. The source was PBMCs, collected before TCRalphabeta/CD19-depleted stem cell transplant. These receptor sequences come from a boy between 2 and 10 years old with acute lymphoblastic leukemia, due to receive a stem cell transplant.

This clonotype was seen at least ten times. The rearrangement links TRBV5-1 to TRBJ2-3; 8 positions agree with TRBD2. CDR1 is SGHRS, CDR2 YFSETQ, per germline. Trimming took 6 bases from V and 1 from J; bases not matched to a gene: 22. This CDR3 has 20 amino acids. The CDR3 sequence is CASTRLGRSGSGRGTDTQYF. Here the CDR3 DNA reads TGCGCCAGCACCCGACTGGGTCGGTCTGGGAGCGGGAGAGGCACAGATACGCAGTATTTT. The full variable domain, with the rest looked up from reference TRBV5-1 and TRBJ2-3, is KAGVTQTPRYLIKTRGQQVTLSCSPISGHRSVSWYQQTPGQGLQFLFEYFSETQRNKGNFPGRFSGRQFSNSRSEMNVSTLELGDSALYLCASTRLGRSGSGRGTDTQYFGPGTRLTVL.

This clonotype was counted many times. The chain uses TRBV5-1 and TRBJ2-7; TRBD2 agrees at 14 bases. V dropped 4 bases and J dropped 5; count of bases not matched to a gene: 14. Per germline, CDR1 SGHRS and CDR2 YFSETQ. This CDR3 has 18 amino acids. The CDR3 DNA reads TGCGCCAGCAGCCTCTACCCCGGGACTAGCGGGAGTATGAACGAGCAGTACTTC. As protein: CASSLYPGTSGSMNEQYF.

V usage is TRBV2 and J usage is TRBJ1-4, with a tentative D call TRBD1 (5 bases). This CDR3 is 12 amino acids long. Germline CDR1 reads SNHLY; CDR2 reads FYNNEI. Trimming pared 7 bases from V and 7 bases from J, leaving 10 bases between. CDR3 nucleotide sequence: TGTGCCAGCACCCCTGGGGGTGAAAAACTGTTTTTT. It translates to CASTPGGEKLFF.

This clonotype was counted ten times or more. CDR3 residues: CASSFQELGYNEQFF. The CDR3 nucleotides are TGCGCCAGCAGCTTCCAGGAACTCGGGTACAATGAGCAGTTCTTC. The chain links TRBV5-1 to TRBJ2-1; D is ambiguous. Germline V gene sequence: CDR1 SGHRS, CDR2 YFSETQ. The CDR3 runs 15 residues. The V end was cut by 2 bases, the J end by 4 bases, with 13 bases between.

This clonotype showed up just a few times. The chain joins TRBV6-1 to TRBJ1-1; D is undetermined. Per the germline V gene, CDR1 is MNHNS and CDR2 is SASEGT. The CDR3 runs 14 residues. V lost 1 base and J 1 base, leaving 7 bases between the germline ends. The CDR3 protein is CASSEGNRNTEAFF. The CDR3, as DNA: TGTGCCAGCAGTGAAGGCAATAGGAACACTGAAGCTTTCTTT.

This clonotype was picked up many times. This chain joins TRBV11-2 and TRBJ1-1, with 7 positions matching TRBD1. This CDR3 comprises 14 residues. Unmatched junction bases numbered 1, after V lost 1 base and J lost 2 bases. CDR1 and CDR2 from the germline V gene are SGHAT and FQNNGV. Written as DNA, the CDR3 is TGTGCCAGCAGCTTAGTAGGGGGCAACACTGAAGCTTTCTTT. Protein sequence: CASSLVGGNTEAFF.

This clonotype has more than one count but fewer than ten. The genes are TRBV7-7 and TRBJ2-1; TRBD2 matches at 7 bases. With V trimmed by 1 base and J by 5 bases, 5 bases remained unmatched. The CDR3 is 15 residues long. Germline V gene sequence: CDR1 SSHAT, CDR2 FNYEAQ (reference sequence). The CDR3 DNA reads as TGTGCCAGCAGCTTAGAGCGACTAGCCGACAATGAGCAGTTCTTC. Its protein is CASSLERLADNEQFF.

The chain recombines TRBV7-2 with TRBJ2-1, with D unresolved. The germline CDR1 and CDR2 sequences are SGHTA and FQGNSA. The ends were cut back, 4 bases at V and 5 bases at J, with 6 bases in the middle. This CDR3 is 12 amino acids long. The CDR3 DNA reads TGTGCCAGCAGCTCATATAACAATGAGCAGTTCTTC. Its translation: CASSSYNNEQFF.

This clonotype came up a few times. The CDR3 loop is CASSPLGATGRNEQFF. The CDR3 nucleotides are TGTGCCAGCAGCCCCCTGGGAGCGACAGGGCGGAATGAGCAGTTCTTC. The J gene is TRBJ2-1, the V gene TRBV7-9; the match to TRBD1 covers 7 bases. The J segment lost 7 bases and the V segment lost 5 bases, leaving 14 bases of the junction unmatched. The germline CDR1 and CDR2 sequences are SEHNR and FQNEAQ (reference sequence). The CDR3 is made up of 16 amino acids.

This clonotype was detected only a few times. The rearrangement joins TRBV3-1 to TRBJ1-2; D gene unclear. The germline V gene has CDR1 LGHDT and CDR2 YNNKEL (reference sequence). V shed 5 bases and J shed 5 bases, with 12 bases lying between them. This CDR3 is 13 amino acids long. CDR3 coding DNA: TGTGCCAGCAGCGATGCCCCAGCATATGGCTACACCTTC. This sequence encodes CASSDAPAYGYTF.

This rearrangement joins TRBV20-1 to TRBJ2-3; D remains unclear. V was cut by 1 base and J by 6 bases, with 11 bases left in between. This CDR3 contains 13 residues. CDR1 is DFQATT and CDR2 is SNEGSKA in the germline V gene (reference sequence). The CDR3 DNA reads TGCAGTGCTAGAGGGCCTCTCGGGGATACGCAGTATTTT. Its translation: CSARGPLGDTQYF.

This clonotype has at least ten counts. The V and J genes are TRBV20-1 and TRBJ2-7; D not resolved. V lost 5 bases, J lost 0 bases, and 14 bases lay in between. Germline loops: CDR1 DFQATT, CDR2 SNEGSKA (reference sequence). The CDR3 length is 14 residues. CDR3 in amino acids: CSAAPGGSSYEQYF. In nucleotides, the CDR3 is TGCAGTGCTGCTCCTGGCGGCAGCTCCTACGAGCAGTACTTC.

The V and J genes are TRBV3-1 and TRBJ1-1; D perhaps matches TRBD1 (5 bases). Trimming cost V 4 bases and J 4 bases, with 16 bases left between them. Germline V gives CDR1 LGHDT, CDR2 YNNKEL (reference sequence). CDR3 length: 15 amino acids. The CDR3 DNA sequence: TGTGCCAGCAGCCCAGACTCCGGGACGCTCACTGAAGCTTTCTTT. Its translation is CASSPDSGTLTEAFF.

Turning to this clonotype: This clone may be a read error of a much larger clone one base away. CDR3 sequence (DNA): TGTGCCAGCAGCCCCGATAGGGTCGTGGACCCCTACGAGCAGTACTTC. It codes for CASSPDRVVDPYEQYF. V usage is TRBV6-2 or TRBV6-3 and J usage is TRBJ2-7; no reliable D call. Germline V gene data show CDR1 as MNHEY and CDR2 as SVGEGT. This CDR3 comprises 16 residues. V was cut by 6 bases and J by 2 bases, with 20 bases left in between.

This chain connects TRBV6-1 to TRBJ1-2, with a possible D match to TRBD1 (5 bases). CDR1 MNHNS and CDR2 SASEGT come from the germline V gene. The CDR3 spans 13 residues. V lost 4 bases and J lost 6, with 12 bases in between. In DNA form, the CDR3 reads TGTGCCAGCAGTGGAACAGGTGTTAATGGCTACACCTTC. Translating gives CASSGTGVNGYTF.

A single count supports this clonotype. The genes are TRBV11-2 and TRBJ1-2; D not certain. The CDR3 consists of 14 residues. Germline V gives CDR1 SGHAT, CDR2 FQNNGV. Trimming took 5 bases from V and 6 from J, leaving 16 bases between them. CDR3 sequence: CASSPRGGIDGYTF. The CDR3 DNA sequence: TGTGCCAGCAGCCCACGCGGTGGAATTGATGGCTACACCTTC. Together with reference TRBV11-2 and TRBJ1-2, the CDR3 gives the full variable domain: EAGVAQSPRYKIIEKRQSVAFWCNPISGHATLYWYQQILGQGPKLLIQFQNNGVVDDSQLPKDRFSAERLKGVDSTLKIQPAKLEDSAVYLCASSPRGGIDGYTFGSGTRLTVV.

V and J are TRBV12-3 or TRBV12-4 and TRBJ1-5; D is uncertain. This CDR3 has 14 residues. V lost 1 base to trimming and J lost 3 bases, with 7 bases between them. CDR3 in DNA: TGTGCCAGCAGTTTAGGGCACCTCAATCAGCCCCAGCATTTT. Residues: CASSLGHLNQPQHF.

In this sample, this clonotype turned up many times. This rearrangement joins TRBV29-1 to TRBJ2-7; unclear D gene. Germline V gene lookup returns CDR1 SQVTM and CDR2 ANQGSEA. The CDR3 has 12 amino acids. The V end was cut by 7 bases, the J end by 0 bases, with 10 bases between. CDR3 in amino acids: CSAGDVSYEQYF. The CDR3 DNA sequence: TGCAGCGCCGGAGACGTCTCCTACGAGCAGTACTTC.

The rearrangement joins TRBV5-1 to TRBJ2-2; a possible D gene is TRBD2 (6 bases). The CDR3 spans 17 residues. The V end lost 1 base, the J end lost 6 bases, and 19 bases lay between the germline ends. The germline V gene has CDR1 SGHRS and CDR2 YFSETQ. Here the CDR3 DNA reads TGCGCCAGCAGCTTGTACACTAGCACCCGCGGACCCGGGGAGCTGTTTTTT. Protein sequence: CASSLYTSTRGPGELFF.

The rearrangement links TRBV20-1 to TRBJ2-7; no clear D. Germline values: CDR1 DFQATT, CDR2 SNEGSKA (reference sequence). V was trimmed by 0 bases and J by 6 bases, leaving 6 bases between them. CDR3 length: 11 amino acids. The CDR3 DNA follows: TGCAGTGCTAGAGACGGATTCGAGCAGTACTTC. As protein: CSARDGFEQYF.